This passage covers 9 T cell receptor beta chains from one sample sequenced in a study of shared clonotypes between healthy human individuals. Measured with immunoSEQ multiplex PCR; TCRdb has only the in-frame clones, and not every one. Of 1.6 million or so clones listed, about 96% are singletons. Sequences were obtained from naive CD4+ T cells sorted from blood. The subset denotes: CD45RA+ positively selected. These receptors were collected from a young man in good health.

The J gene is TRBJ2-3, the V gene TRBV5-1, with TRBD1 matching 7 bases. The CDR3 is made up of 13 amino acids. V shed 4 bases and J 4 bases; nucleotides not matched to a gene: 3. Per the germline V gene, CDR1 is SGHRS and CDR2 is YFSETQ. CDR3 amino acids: CASSMTGSDTQYF. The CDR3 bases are TGCGCCAGCAGCATGACAGGGTCAGATACGCAGTATTTT. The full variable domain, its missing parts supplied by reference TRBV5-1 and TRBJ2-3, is KAGVTQTPRYLIKTRGQQVTLSCSPISGHRSVSWYQQTPGQGLQFLFEYFSETQRNKGNFPGRFSGRQFSNSRSEMNVSTLELGDSALYLCASSMTGSDTQYFGPGTRLTVL.

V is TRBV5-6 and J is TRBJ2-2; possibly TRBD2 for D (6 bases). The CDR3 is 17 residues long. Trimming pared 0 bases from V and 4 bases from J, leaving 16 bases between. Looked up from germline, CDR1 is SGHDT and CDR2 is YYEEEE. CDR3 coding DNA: TGTGCCAGCAGCTTGGCCGTAGGCGGGAAGGGCACCGGGGAGCTGTTTTTT. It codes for CASSLAVGGKGTGELFF.

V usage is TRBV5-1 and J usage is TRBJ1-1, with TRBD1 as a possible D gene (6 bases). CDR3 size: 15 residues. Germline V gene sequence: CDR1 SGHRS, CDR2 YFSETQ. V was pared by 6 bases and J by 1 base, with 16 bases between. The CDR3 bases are TGCGCCAGCACCCTCCTCGGGACACAGAACACTGAAGCTTTCTTT. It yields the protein CASTLLGTQNTEAFF.

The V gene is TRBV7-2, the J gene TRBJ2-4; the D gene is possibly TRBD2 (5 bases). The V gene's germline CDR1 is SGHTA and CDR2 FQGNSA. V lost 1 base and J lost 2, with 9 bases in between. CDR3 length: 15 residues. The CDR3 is CASSLDAGPKNIQYF. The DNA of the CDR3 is TGTGCCAGCAGCTTAGACGCGGGCCCCAAAAACATTCAGTACTTC. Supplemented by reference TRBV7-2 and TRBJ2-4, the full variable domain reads GAGVSQSPSNKVTEKGKDVELRCDPISGHTALYWYRQSLGQGLEFLIYFQGNSAPDKSGLPSDRFSAERTGGSVSTLTIQRTQQEDSAVYLCASSLDAGPKNIQYFGAGTRLSVL.

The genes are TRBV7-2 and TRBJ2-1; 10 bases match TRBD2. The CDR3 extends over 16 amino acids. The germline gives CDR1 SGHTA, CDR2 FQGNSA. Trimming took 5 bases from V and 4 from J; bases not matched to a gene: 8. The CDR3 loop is CASSQQGLALYNEQFF. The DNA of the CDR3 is TGTGCCAGCAGCCAGCAGGGACTAGCGCTATACAATGAGCAGTTCTTC. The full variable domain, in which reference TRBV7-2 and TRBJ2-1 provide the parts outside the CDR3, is GAGVSQSPSNKVTEKGKDVELRCDPISGHTALYWYRQSLGQGLEFLIYFQGNSAPDKSGLPSDRFSAERTGGSVSTLTIQRTQQEDSAVYLCASSQQGLALYNEQFFGPGTRLTVL.

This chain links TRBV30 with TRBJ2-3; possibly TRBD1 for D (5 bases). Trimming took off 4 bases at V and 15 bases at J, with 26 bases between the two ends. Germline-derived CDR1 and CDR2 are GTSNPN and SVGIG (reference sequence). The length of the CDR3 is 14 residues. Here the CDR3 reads CAWMVKGSRAQVYF. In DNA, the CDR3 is TGTGCCTGGATGGTGAAGGGCTCCCGGGCACAGGTTTATTTT. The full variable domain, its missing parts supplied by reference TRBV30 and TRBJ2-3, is SQTIHQWPATLVQPVGSPLSLECTVEGTSNPNLYWYRQAAGRGLQLLFYSVGIGQISSEVPQNLSASRPQDRQFILSSKKLLLSDSGFYLCAWMVKGSRAQVYFGPGTRLTVL.

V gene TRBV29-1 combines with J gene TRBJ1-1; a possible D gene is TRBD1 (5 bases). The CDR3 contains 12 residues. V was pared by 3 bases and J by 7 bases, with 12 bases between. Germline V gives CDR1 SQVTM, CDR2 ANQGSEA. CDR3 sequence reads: CSVDLQAFEAFF. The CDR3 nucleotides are TGCAGCGTTGATTTACAGGCCTTTGAAGCTTTCTTT.

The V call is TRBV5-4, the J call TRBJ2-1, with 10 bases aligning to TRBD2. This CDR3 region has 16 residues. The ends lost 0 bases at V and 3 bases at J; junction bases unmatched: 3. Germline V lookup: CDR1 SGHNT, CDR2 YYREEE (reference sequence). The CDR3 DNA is TGTGCCAGCAGCTTGGACGGGACTAGCGTCTACAATGAGCAGTTCTTC. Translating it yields CASSLDGTSVYNEQFF.

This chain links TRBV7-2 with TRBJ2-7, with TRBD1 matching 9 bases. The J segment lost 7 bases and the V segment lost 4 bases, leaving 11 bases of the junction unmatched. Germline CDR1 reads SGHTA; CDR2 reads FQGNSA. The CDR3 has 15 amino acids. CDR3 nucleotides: TGTGCCAGCAGCTATGTCCGAAACAGGGGGCAAGAGCAGTACTTC. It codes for CASSYVRNRGQEQYF.